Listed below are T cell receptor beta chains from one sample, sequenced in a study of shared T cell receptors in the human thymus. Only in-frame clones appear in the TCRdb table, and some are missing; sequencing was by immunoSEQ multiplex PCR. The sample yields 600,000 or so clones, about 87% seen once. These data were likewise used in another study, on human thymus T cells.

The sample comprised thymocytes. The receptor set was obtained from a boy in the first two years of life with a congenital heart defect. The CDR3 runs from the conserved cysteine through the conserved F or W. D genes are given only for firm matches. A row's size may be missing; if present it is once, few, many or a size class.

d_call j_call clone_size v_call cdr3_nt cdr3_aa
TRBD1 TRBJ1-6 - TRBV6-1 TGTGCCAGCAGTGCGGACAGGGGAGATTCACCCCTCCACTTT CASSADRGDSPLHF
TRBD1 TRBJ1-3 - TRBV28 TGTGCCAGCAGTTCCGGGACAGGGTTAGTCTCTGGAAACACCATATATTTT CASSSGTGLVSGNTIYF
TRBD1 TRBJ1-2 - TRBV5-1 TGCGCCAGCAGCCTGGCTCCGACAGGGCTTTACACCTTC CASSLAPTGLYTF
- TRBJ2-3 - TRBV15 TGTGCCACCAGCAGAGATTGGGCGGGAACAGATACGCAGTATTTT CATSRDWAGTDTQYF
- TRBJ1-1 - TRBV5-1 TGCGCCAGCAGCTTCGGGACAACCTCTGGAGCTTTCTTT CASSFGTTSGAFF
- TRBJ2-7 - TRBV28 TGTGCCAGCAGTGCGTCAGGGTTTGGATCATCCTACGAGCAGTACTTC CASSASGFGSSYEQYF
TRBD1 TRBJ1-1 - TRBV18 TGTGCCAGCTCACGAAGGACAGGGGGCATGGGGAACACTGAAGCTTTCTTT CASSRRTGGMGNTEAFF
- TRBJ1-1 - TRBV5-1 TGCGCCAGCAGCTTGGCCAACATGAACACTGAAGCTTTCTTT CASSLANMNTEAFF
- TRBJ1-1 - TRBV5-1 TGCGCCAGCAGCTTCCCGGGGGGTACTGAAGCTTTCTTT CASSFPGGTEAFF
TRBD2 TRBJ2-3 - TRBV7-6 TGTGCCAGCAGCTTAGTGACTAGCGGGACCAGCACAGATACGCAGTATTTT CASSLVTSGTSTDTQYF
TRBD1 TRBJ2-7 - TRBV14 TGTGCCAGCAGCCAAGAACGCGCGGACAGGGTTTACGAGCAGTACTTC CASSQERADRVYEQYF
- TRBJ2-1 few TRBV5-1 TGCGCCAGCACCCCGACAGGAACCTACAATGAGCAGTTCTTC CASTPTGTYNEQFF
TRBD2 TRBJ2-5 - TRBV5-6 TGTGCCAGCAGCACCCCGGGACTAGGTGGAGAAGGGACCCAGTACTTC CASSTPGLGGEGTQYF
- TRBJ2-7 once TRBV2 TGTGCCAGCAGTCCCCCAACTCTCGGTCGCGAGCAGTACTTC CASSPPTLGREQYF
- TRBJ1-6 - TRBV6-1 TGTGCCAGCAGTGAAAGGGGGAGGGTCTATAATTCACCCCTCCACTTT CASSERGRVYNSPLHF
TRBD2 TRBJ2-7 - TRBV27 TGTGCCAGCAGTTGTGGGACTAGGATTCGCGAGCAGTACTTC CASSCGTRIREQYF